Detailed here is one T cell receptor beta chain. Its antigen has not been determined. Within one base of it there is no much larger clone, and no base qualities were kept. The trial excluded patients who had a history of autoimmune disease or who were on systemic immunosuppression. Peripheral blood for TCR sequencing was collected from all dose cohorts at baseline, on cycle 4 day 1, and on cycle 7 day 1. Samples came from an open-label, multicenter, first-in-human phase I dose-escalation trial of ivuxolimab. Adults with locally advanced or metastatic melanoma, renal cell, hepatocellular, or head and neck squamous cell carcinoma were enrolled in the trial. Before TCR sequencing, CD4+ T cells and CD8+ T cells from peripheral blood were sorted into separate populations. The data are from a study of OX40 agonist ivuxolimab in advanced cancers. The study in broad terms: Ivuxolimab, which targeted the costimulatory receptor OX40 (CD134), was an agonistic, fully human IgG2 monoclonal antibody. Of the 52 patients in dose escalation, about 20 had hepatocellular carcinoma, about 15 had melanoma, 9 had renal cell carcinoma and 9 had head and neck cancer. Partial responses occurred in three dose-escalation patients, of whom one had hepatocellular carcinoma and two had cutaneous melanoma. Patients were allowed to have had prior anti-PD-1, anti-PD-L1 or anti-CTLA-4 therapy, and 30% to 50% of the dose-escalation patients had previously received checkpoint inhibitors. Peripheral TCRbeta sequencing was intended to test whether TCR sequence diversity was altered and clonal T-cell expansion was caused by ivuxolimab. The paper covers the monotherapy dose-escalation part of the phase I ivuxolimab trial, which included N ≈ 57 patients. A male proportion of around 80% and a mean age of about 60 years, ranging from about 20 to 85, were recorded for the dose-escalation cohort. Intravenous ivuxolimab was administered to patients every 2 weeks at six dose levels: 0.01, 0.1, 0.3, 1.5, 3 and 10 mg/kg. On the study overall, not on this receptor specifically: Low levels of normalized T-cell clonal expansion were also shown by some nonresponding patients. After ivuxolimab, more expanded clones were found on average in CD8+ T cells than in CD4+ T cells. Antigen specificity was not determined for the clonally expanded peripheral T cells. In the 0.1-3.0 mg/kg groups, partial responders had among the lowest normalized peripheral clonal expansion, particularly in CD8+ T cells. At doses from 0.1 to 3.0 mg/kg, clonal expansion was seen in both CD4+ and CD8+ blood T cells between baseline and week 6.

To sequence the TCRbeta CDR3 region, genomic DNA was isolated from the sorted cells. The immunoSEQ Assay was used to sequence the TCRbeta CDR3 regions. In its TCRdb copy, this immuneACCESS table keeps in-frame sequences only and misses some clones. Where compared with another copy, unresolved V genes explain less than half of these, and the others have no known cause. For this sample there are roughly 56,000 clones; roughly 85% appear just once. The top ten clones comprise 0.88% of the sample. This TCR was recovered from an adult with an advanced solid tumor such as melanoma, head and neck, liver or kidney cancer. Material: CD4+ or CD8+ T cells sorted from blood, obtained in a trial of the OX40 agonist ivuxolimab.

This receptor has the CDR3 CASSLTSGALEQYF. The DNA reads TGTGCCAGCAGTTTAACTAGCGGGGCCCTCGAGCAGTACTTC. The chain links TRBV6-6 with TRBJ2-7; 10 bases in the junction line up with TRBD2. Ends trimmed: V by 4 bases, J by 6 bases; bases unmatched to a gene: 6. CDR1 and CDR2, looked up from the germline V gene (reference sequence), are MNHNY and SVGAGI. The CDR3 starts with the cysteine, ends with the phenylalanine, and has 14 residues. Here the CDR3 DNA is all that survives: 42 bases in frame from base 1.